This T cell receptor beta chain is drawn from a study of cytomegalovirus exposure and HLA in healthy donors. Comment on this clone: As yet, its antigen is unknown.

Overall study results and limits: Trimming of TCR beta V- and J-genes showed a link, identified in a later analysis, to a missense DCLRE1C variant. There were several of the most significant clusters that appeared linked to common viral pathogens in a later analysis. A further, later analysis showed that HLA-associated TCR beta chains (compared with equally common others) were more clonally expanded.

Per the germline V gene, CDR1 is SQVTM and CDR2 is ANQGSEA. This CDR3 region has 14 residues. V was clipped by 7 bases and J by 6 bases; unmatched bases: 13. The PCR ran on 60 Vbeta and 13 Jbeta primers. The method was immunoSEQ multiplex PCR; TCRdb's version includes in-frame clones alone and lacks a portion of them. The data contain about 110,000 clones, under 85% of them singletons. The J gene is TRBJ2-7, the V gene TRBV29-1; 9 nucleotides align to TRBD1. Sequenced material: PBMCs. This TCR came from a man aged 35 to 55 in good health and CMV-seronegative. The CDR3 bases are TGCAGCGCCGGCGAAGGGACAGGGTTCGGCGAGCAGTACTTC. Encoded protein: CSAGEGTGFGEQYF.